One sample yielded the 20 T cell receptor beta chains listed below, sequenced in a study of blood T cells in healthy people across ages. The authors ran a second PCR of about 6 to 11 cycles using a sample-barcoded 5' primer and a J-beta primer mix. MiXCR, run by TCRdb on the 5' RACE reads, gives a single entry per CDR3 protein. The sample includes fewer than 900,000 distinct CDR3 sequences, roughly 43% of them seen just once. Sequencing was carried out using blood. These receptors were taken from a woman aged 55-70 years in good health.

The chain has TRBV19 and TRBJ1-1; possible D gene TRBD1, 6 bases. CDR1 is LNHDA, CDR2 SQIVND, per germline (reference sequence). The CDR3 consists of 14 residues. The V gene lost 1 base and the J gene lost 5 bases, with 11 bases spanning the gap. CDR3 DNA sequence: TGTGCCAGTAGTATAGCCTACAGGGTTACTGAAGCTTTCTTT. Residues: CASSIAYRVTEAFF.

This clonotype was counted between two and nine times. This rearrangement joins TRBV28 to TRBJ2-1; a possible D gene is TRBD2 (5 bases). V lost 3 bases, J lost 6 bases, and 15 bases lay in between. Germline values: CDR1 MDHEN, CDR2 SYDVKM. The CDR3 totals 15 residues. The CDR3 sequence is CASSFGTRIINEQFF. The DNA for the CDR3 is TGTGCCAGCAGTTTCGGTACTAGGATAATCAATGAGCAGTTCTTC. Supplemented by reference TRBV28 and TRBJ2-1, the full variable domain reads DVKVTQSSRYLVKRTGEKVFLECVQDMDHENMFWYRQDPGLGLRLIYFSYDVKMKEKGDIPEGYSVSREKKERFSLILESASTNQTSMYLCASSFGTRIINEQFFGPGTRLTVL.

The count of this clonotype is one. J is TRBJ2-1 and V is TRBV10-3, with D perhaps given as TRBD1 or TRBD2 (6 bases each). Germline V gene data show CDR1 as ENHRY and CDR2 as SYGVKD. The CDR3 totals 14 residues. V was trimmed by 4 bases and J by 10 bases, leaving 17 bases between them. The DNA of the CDR3 is TGTGCCATCAGTGCTCGGGGGCAGAACTACGAGCAGTTCTTC. It specifies CAISARGQNYEQFF.

The chain employs TRBV13 and TRBJ2-2; maybe TRBD1 (5 bases). CDR1 is PRHDT, CDR2 FYEKMQ, per germline (reference sequence). Trimming pared 7 bases from V and 0 bases from J, leaving 15 bases between. There are 16 residues in the CDR3. The CDR3 loop is CASTAGILANTGELFF. As DNA, the CDR3 is TGTGCCAGCACGGCAGGGATCCTCGCGAACACCGGGGAGCTGTTTTTT. The whole variable domain, filled in from reference TRBV13 and TRBJ2-2, reads AAGVIQSPRHLIKEKRETATLKCYPIPRHDTVYWYQQGPGQDPQFLISFYEKMQSDKGSIPDRFSAQQFSDYHSELNMSSLELGDSALYFCASTAGILANTGELFFGEGSRLTVL.

This clonotype appeared a few times. This chain joins TRBV6-2 or TRBV6-3 and TRBJ2-3; D assignment may be TRBD1 or TRBD2 (5 bases each). The CDR3 length is 15 residues. Trimming removed 5 bases from V and 3 bases from J, with 15 bases in between. Germline CDR1 MNHEY, CDR2 SVGEGT. In DNA form, the CDR3 reads TGTGCCAGCAGTCCCGGCGAGGGGCAGACAGATACGCAGTATTTT. This gives the protein CASSPGEGQTDTQYF.

The chain carries TRBV6-2 or TRBV6-3 and TRBJ2-7; 15 positions match TRBD2. The length of the CDR3 is 16 residues. Germline CDR1 reads MNHEY; CDR2 reads SVGEGT. Unmatched junction bases numbered 4, after V lost 1 base and J lost 6 bases. The chain's CDR3 is CASSYFSGLAGGEQYF. The CDR3 nucleotides are TGTGCCAGCAGTTACTTTTCGGGACTAGCGGGAGGCGAGCAGTACTTC.

This clonotype has more than one count but fewer than ten. J is TRBJ2-1 and V is TRBV15; TRBD2 matches 9 bases. Per germline, CDR1 LNHNV and CDR2 YYDKDF (reference sequence). V trimming: 3 bases; J trimming: 7 bases; junction bases outside the gene matches: 10. CDR3 length equals 16 residues. In DNA, the CDR3 is TGTGCCACCAGCAGTATTAGCGGGAGAGGAGCGAATGAGCAGTTCTTC. Translation: CATSSISGRGANEQFF.

The chain uses TRBV20-1 and TRBJ2-7, with TRBD2 identical over 7 bases. The CDR3 contains 14 residues. Germline V CDR1 and CDR2: DFQATT, SNEGSKA (reference sequence). After removal of 6 bases from V and 1 base from J, the junction contained 9 bases not matched to a gene. The DNA for the CDR3 is TGCAGTGCCCGTAAGCGGGGCCTTTCCTACGAGCAGTACTTC. Translated: CSARKRGLSYEQYF.

This clonotype has only a few counts. The chain joins TRBV5-6 to TRBJ2-3, with D possibly being TRBD1 (6 bases). The CDR3 has 14 residues. CDR1 and CDR2 (germline): SGHDT, YYEEEE. Trimming removed 2 bases from V and 2 bases from J, with 9 bases in between. CDR3 residues: CASSFRGPTDTQYF. The CDR3 DNA reads as TGTGCCAGCAGCTTCAGGGGCCCCACAGATACGCAGTATTTT.

This chain links TRBV27 with TRBJ1-2, with a possible D match to TRBD1 (6 bases). Between the trimmed V and J ends, which lost 6 bases and 4 bases, there was a span of 12 bases. Germline loops: CDR1 MNHEY, CDR2 SMNVEV (reference sequence). This CDR3 region has 13 residues. Here the CDR3 reads CASRKTGVYGYTF. The DNA of the CDR3 is TGTGCCAGCAGAAAGACAGGAGTCTATGGCTACACCTTC.

This CDR3 reads CASSSRGQGAFF. The DNA for the CDR3 is TGTGCCAGCAGCTCTCGTGGACAGGGGGCTTTCTTT. The chain uses TRBV7-9 and TRBJ1-1; TRBD1 matches at 9 bases. V shed 4 bases, J shed 11 bases, and the junction held 5 bases outside the gene matches. The CDR3 runs to 12 residues. The germline V gene encodes CDR1 SEHNR and CDR2 FQNEAQ (reference sequence).

This clonotype has a handful of counts. V usage is TRBV29-1 and J usage is TRBJ2-3, with 9 bases that match TRBD2. V lost 0 bases, J lost 4 bases, and 14 bases stayed unmatched. The CDR3 has 18 amino acids. Germline CDR1 and CDR2: SQVTM and ANQGSEA. This chain's CDR3 is CSVEDSPWSGGISDTQYF. The CDR3 DNA reads TGCAGCGTTGAAGATTCCCCATGGAGCGGGGGGATTTCAGATACGCAGTATTTT.

In this sample, this clonotype turned up many times. The chain recombines TRBV29-1 with TRBJ2-5; D possibly corresponds to TRBD1 (6 bases). The CDR3 length is 13 residues. Germline CDR1 SQVTM, CDR2 ANQGSEA. Trimming removed 2 bases from V and 5 bases from J, with 12 bases in between. Here the CDR3 reads CSVESGARETQYF. Here the CDR3 DNA reads TGCAGCGTTGAATCAGGGGCTCGGGAGACCCAGTACTTC.

This chain uses TRBV5-1 with TRBJ1-4; perhaps TRBD1 as D (6 bases). V was shortened by 4 bases and J by 1 base, with 8 bases between the two germline ends. CDR1 is SGHRS, CDR2 YFSETQ, per germline. The CDR3 loop spans 14 amino acids. Here the CDR3 DNA reads TGCGCCAGCAGCGAGGGGGGAACTAATGAAAAACTGTTTTTT. This codes for CASSEGGTNEKLFF.

This clonotype was detected a few times. The chain recombines TRBV20-1 with TRBJ2-4; D may be TRBD1 (5 bases). The end of the DNA aligns better with TRBJ2-7, so the J call may be wrong. Germline loops: CDR1 DFQATT, CDR2 SNEGSKA (reference sequence). The CDR3 sequence is 14 residues long. CDR3 amino acids: CSASGQGGRYEQYF. DNA of the CDR3: TGCAGTGCTAGTGGGCAGGGTGGCCGCTACGAGCAGTACTTC.

This clonotype was seen a handful of times. The chain employs TRBV6-2 or TRBV6-3 and TRBJ2-1; 13 nucleotides align to TRBD2. After removal of 5 bases from V and 4 bases from J, the junction contained 5 bases not matched to a gene. CDR3 size: 16 residues. The germline V gene encodes CDR1 MNHEY and CDR2 SVGEGT. Written as DNA, the CDR3 is TGTGCCAGCAGTCCCGGGACTAGCGGGGTATACAATGAGCAGTTCTTC. Translating it yields CASSPGTSGVYNEQFF.

This clonotype was recorded a few times. The chain carries TRBV4-2 and TRBJ2-1; 11 nucleotides match TRBD2. Germline CDR1 and CDR2: LGHNA and YNFKEQ. The length of the CDR3 is 17 residues. V shed 0 bases and J 9 bases; nucleotides not matched to a gene: 10. For the CDR3, the DNA is TGTGCCAGCAGCCAAGATTTTAGACTAGCGGGAAATAGTGAGCAGTTCTTC. Protein sequence: CASSQDFRLAGNSEQFF.

This clonotype was recorded many times. The V gene is TRBV12-3 or TRBV12-4, the J gene TRBJ2-7, with D possibly being TRBD2 (6 bases). This CDR3 is 12 amino acids long. Between the trimmed V and J ends, which lost 7 bases and 6 bases, there was a span of 13 bases. CDR3 in amino acids: CASTLTSSEQYF. The CDR3, as DNA: TGTGCCAGCACCTTGACTAGTTCCGAGCAGTACTTC.

Worth noting for this clonotype: Possible read error: a much larger clone is one base away. The CDR3 reads CASSRQTPGRAEYHEQFF. The CDR3 bases are TGTGCCAGCAGCCGACAGACTCCGGGACGAGCGGAGTACCATGAGCAGTTCTTC. This chain joins TRBV3-1 and TRBJ2-1, with D possibly being TRBD1 or TRBD2 (5 bases each). CDR1 and CDR2 from the germline V gene are LGHDT and YNNKEL (reference sequence). V dropped 4 bases and J dropped 8 bases, with 27 bases sitting between them. This CDR3 is 18 amino acids long.

V gene TRBV6-2 or TRBV6-3 combines with J gene TRBJ1-5; the D gene is possibly TRBD1 (5 bases). V lost 4 bases and J 2 bases, leaving 12 bases between the germline ends. This CDR3 region has 15 residues. Germline V gene lookup returns CDR1 MNHEY and CDR2 SVGEGT. The CDR3 bases are TGTGCCAGCAGTTTGGGACCTCCAGGCAATCAGCCCCAGCATTTT. It codes for CASSLGPPGNQPQHF.